The T cell receptor beta chain described here comes from a study of T cell responses to AZD1222 COVID-19 vaccine. For this clone: Its antigen remains unidentified.

Profiled with immunoSEQ multiplex PCR; TCRdb holds only in-frame clones, not every one. The data contain roughly 190,000 clones, more than 80% of them singletons. The CDR3 sequence is 17 residues long. Trimming stripped 2 bases from V and 6 bases from J, with 21 bases between. CDR1 and CDR2 from the germline V gene are MNHEY and SMNVEV (reference sequence). Study-level findings and limits: White British donors predominated, females outnumbered males, and clonal diversity was possibly underestimated. Vaccine-associated CD4 TCRs ranged over spike, dominating at 160-218 and 743-854. Only five or six individuals given AZD1222 were seropositive at baseline. Two AZD1222 doses significantly raised spike-specific TCR breadth and depth over controls.

The sample consisted of peripheral blood, taken on day 0 of AZD1222 vaccination. The rearrangement links TRBV27 to TRBJ2-3, with D unclear. This TCR derives from an adult in good health. The CDR3 sequence is CASSLSSGQPYRDTQYF. The CDR3, as DNA: TGTGCCAGCAGTTTAAGCTCGGGTCAACCATATCGGGATACGCAGTATTTT.